This T cell receptor beta chain was captured by sequencing in a study of shared clonotypes between healthy human individuals. In the study overall: Those who served as donors were a couple of women and a few men between the ages of 18 and 49. Study findings and constraints: Clonotype sharing across a few donors was observed for around 5% of naive CD4 clonotypes.

Naive CD8 cells lacked CD45RO and underwent positive selection for CCR7, leaving out terminally differentiated effector memory CD45RA+ cells. Sequencing used immunoSEQ multiplex PCR; TCRdb keeps in-frame clones, though not all of them. The sample has millions of clones, about 95% seen once. Notes on this clone: Its antigen is still unknown.

The sequencing input was naive CD8+ T cells sorted from blood. The TCR sequence derives from a man aged 18 to 30 in good health.

The CDR3 protein is CASSIGRDDQPSYEQYF. CDR3 DNA: TGTGCCAGTAGTATAGGGAGGGACGACCAACCCTCCTACGAGCAGTACTTC. The chain uses TRBV19 and TRBJ2-7; the D gene is possibly TRBD2 (6 bases). The V end lost 1 base, the J end lost 0 bases, and 16 bases lay between the germline ends. The germline V gene has CDR1 LNHDA and CDR2 SQIVND (reference sequence). The CDR3 runs 17 residues.